This T cell receptor (beta chain) was retrieved from a study of shared clonotypes between healthy human individuals. This CDR3 has 15 residues. Germline CDR1 is SNHLY and CDR2 is FYNNEI. Trimming removed 6 bases at V and 6 bases at J, with 18 bases between. Every immunoSEQ plate was one replicate of a subset's evenly spread DNA. Generated by immunoSEQ multiplex PCR, the TCRdb table keeps only in-frame clones and is missing some. The sample has over a million clones, around 97% seen once. The V call is TRBV2, the J call TRBJ2-1; D gene ambiguous. This receptor was identified in a young man in good health. The specimen was naive CD4+ T cells sorted from blood. The subset denotes: CD45RA+ positively selected. The CDR3: CASSGRSLLLNEQFF. The CDR3 DNA follows: TGTGCCAGCAGCGGCAGGTCCCTCCTTCTCAATGAGCAGTTCTTC.